The present TCR beta chain was sequenced within a study of STAT5B mutations in CD4+ large granular lymphocyte leukemia. This was a survey-level run. The assay was immunoSEQ multiplex PCR, and TCRdb's table has in-frame clones only and misses some. The profile shows tens of thousands of clones, approximately 75% of them singletons. This CDR3 has 11 amino acids. Trimming took off 1 base at V and 5 bases at J, with 3 bases between the two ends. The germline V gene has CDR1 SGHDT and CDR2 YYEEEE. The sequencing sample was made of CD4+ T cells from blood buffy coats. The source is a human donor in good health. V is TRBV5-6 and J is TRBJ1-1; D remains ambiguous. CDR3 residues: CASSLQTEAFF. The CDR3 DNA sequence: TGTGCCAGCAGCTTGCAAACTGAAGCTTTCTTT. Variable domain in full (rest from reference TRBV5-6 and TRBJ1-1): DAGVTQSPTHLIKTRGQQVTLRCSPKSGHDTVSWYQQALGQGPQFIFQYYEEEERQRGNFPDRFSGHQFPNYSSELNVNALLLGDSALYLCASSLQTEAFFGQGTRLTVV.